This TCR beta chain was profiled in a study of shared clonotypes between healthy human individuals. The V end lost 3 bases, the J end lost 2 bases, and 14 bases lay between the germline ends. This CDR3 is 15 amino acids long. Germline V CDR1 and CDR2: SGHDN, FVKESK. Only in-frame clones appear in the TCRdb table, and some are missing; sequencing was by immunoSEQ multiplex PCR. The table shows roughly 2,000,000 clones, with about 95% occurring only once. The naive CD8 population came from CD45RO-negative cells selected for CCR7, without terminally differentiated effector memory CD45RA+ cells. The rearrangement uses TRBV14 and TRBJ2-7, with a weak D call TRBD1 (6 bases). The source of this sequence is a young man in good health. The specimen was naive CD8+ T cells sorted from blood. The CDR3 DNA reads TGTGCCAGCAGCCATGGTCCGACAGGCACCTACGAGCAGTACTTC. This encodes CASSHGPTGTYEQYF.